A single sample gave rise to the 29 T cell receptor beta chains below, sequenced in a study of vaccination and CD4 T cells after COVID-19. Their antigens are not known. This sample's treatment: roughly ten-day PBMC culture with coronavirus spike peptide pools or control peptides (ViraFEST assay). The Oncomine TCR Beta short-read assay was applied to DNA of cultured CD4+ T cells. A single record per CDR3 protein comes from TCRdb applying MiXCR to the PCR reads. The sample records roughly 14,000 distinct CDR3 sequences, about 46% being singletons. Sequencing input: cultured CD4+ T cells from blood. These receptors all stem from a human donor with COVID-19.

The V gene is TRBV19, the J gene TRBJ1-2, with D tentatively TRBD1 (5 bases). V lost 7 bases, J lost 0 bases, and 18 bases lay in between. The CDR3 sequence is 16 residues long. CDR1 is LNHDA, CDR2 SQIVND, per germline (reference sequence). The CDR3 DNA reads TGTGCCAGTACCTCGACGTGGGGCGGAGCTAACTATGGCTACACCTTC. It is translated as CASTSTWGGANYGYTF.

The DNA for the CDR3 is TGTGCCAGTAGTTCCTGGAACACTGAAGCTTTCTTT. This encodes CASSSWNTEAFF. The V call is TRBV19, the J call TRBJ1-1; D is undetermined. This CDR3 spans 12 amino acids. Trimming took off 5 bases at V and 1 base at J, with 5 bases between the two ends. Germline values: CDR1 LNHDA, CDR2 SQIVND (reference sequence).

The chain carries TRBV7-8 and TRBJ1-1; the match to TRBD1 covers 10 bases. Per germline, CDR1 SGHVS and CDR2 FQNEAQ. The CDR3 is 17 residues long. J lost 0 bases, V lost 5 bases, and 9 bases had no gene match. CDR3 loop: CASSGPGQGRLNTEAFF. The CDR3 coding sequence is TGTGCCAGCAGCGGGCCGGGACAGGGGCGCCTGAACACTGAAGCTTTCTTT. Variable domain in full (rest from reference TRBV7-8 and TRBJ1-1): GAGVSQSPRYKVAKRGQDVALRCDPISGHVSLFWYQQALGQGPEFLTYFQNEAQLDKSGLPSDRFFAERPEGSVSTLKIQRTQQEDSAVYLCASSGPGQGRLNTEAFFGQGTRLTVV.

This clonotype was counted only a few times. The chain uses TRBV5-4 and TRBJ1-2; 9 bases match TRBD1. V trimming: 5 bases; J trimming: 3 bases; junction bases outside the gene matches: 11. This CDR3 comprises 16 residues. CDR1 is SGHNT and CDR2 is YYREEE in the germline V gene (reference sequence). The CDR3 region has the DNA TGTGCCAGCAGTATCCCGGGACAGGGCTTCTACTATGGCTACACCTTC. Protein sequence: CASSIPGQGFYYGYTF.

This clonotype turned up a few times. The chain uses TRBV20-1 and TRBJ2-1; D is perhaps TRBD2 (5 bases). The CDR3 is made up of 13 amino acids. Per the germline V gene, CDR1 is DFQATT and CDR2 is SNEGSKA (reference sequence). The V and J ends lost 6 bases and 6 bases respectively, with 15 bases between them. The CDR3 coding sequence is TGCAGTGCCCACCCTGTAGGGAGCAATGAGCAGTTCTTC. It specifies CSAHPVGSNEQFF.

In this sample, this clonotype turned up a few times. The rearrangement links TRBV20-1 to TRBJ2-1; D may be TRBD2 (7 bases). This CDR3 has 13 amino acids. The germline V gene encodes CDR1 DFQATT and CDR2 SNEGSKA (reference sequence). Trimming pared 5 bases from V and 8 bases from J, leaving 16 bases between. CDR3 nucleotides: TGCAGTGCTGAGGGGGGGTTTAGGGATGAGCAGTTCTTC. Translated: CSAEGGFRDEQFF.

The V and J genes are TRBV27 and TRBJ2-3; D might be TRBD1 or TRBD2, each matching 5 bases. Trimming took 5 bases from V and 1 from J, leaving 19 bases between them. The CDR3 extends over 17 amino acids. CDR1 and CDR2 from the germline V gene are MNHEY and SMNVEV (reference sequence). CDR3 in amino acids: CASSISGPALRTDTQYF. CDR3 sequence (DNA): TGTGCCAGCAGTATCTCGGGACCCGCATTACGCACAGATACGCAGTATTTT.

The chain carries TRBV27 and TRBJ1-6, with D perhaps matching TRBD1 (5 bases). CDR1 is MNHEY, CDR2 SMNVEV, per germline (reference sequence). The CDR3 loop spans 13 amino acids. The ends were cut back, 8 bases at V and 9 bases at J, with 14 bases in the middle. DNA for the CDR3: TGTGCCAGCGCTCCCTCGGGGGGTTCACCCCTCCACTTT. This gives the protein CASAPSGGSPLHF.

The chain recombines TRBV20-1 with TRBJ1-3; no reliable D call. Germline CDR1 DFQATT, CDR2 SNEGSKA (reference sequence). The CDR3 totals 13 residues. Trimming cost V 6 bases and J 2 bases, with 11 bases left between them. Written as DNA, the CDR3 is TGCAGTGCGTCTAAGGCACCTGGAAACACCATATATTTT. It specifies CSASKAPGNTIYF.

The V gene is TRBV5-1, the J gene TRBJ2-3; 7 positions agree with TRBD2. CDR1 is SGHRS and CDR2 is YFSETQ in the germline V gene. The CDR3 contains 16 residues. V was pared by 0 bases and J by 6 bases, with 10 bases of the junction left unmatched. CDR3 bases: TGCGCCAGCAGCTTGGACGGGCTAGCCGGGGGGGATACGCAGTATTTT. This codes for CASSLDGLAGGDTQYF.

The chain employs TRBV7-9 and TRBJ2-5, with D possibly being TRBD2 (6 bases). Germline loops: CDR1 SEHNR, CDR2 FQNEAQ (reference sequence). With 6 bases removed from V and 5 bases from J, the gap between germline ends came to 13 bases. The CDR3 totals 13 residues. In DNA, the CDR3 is TGTGCCAGCAGTTTGGGACTTTACGAGACCCAGTACTTC. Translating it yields CASSLGLYETQYF. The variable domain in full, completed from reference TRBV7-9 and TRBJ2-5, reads DTGVSQNPRHKITKRGQNVTFRCDPISEHNRLYWYRQTLGQGPEFLTYFQNEAQLEKSRLLSDRFSAERPKGSFSTLEIQRTEQGDSAMYLCASSLGLYETQYFGPGTRLLVL.

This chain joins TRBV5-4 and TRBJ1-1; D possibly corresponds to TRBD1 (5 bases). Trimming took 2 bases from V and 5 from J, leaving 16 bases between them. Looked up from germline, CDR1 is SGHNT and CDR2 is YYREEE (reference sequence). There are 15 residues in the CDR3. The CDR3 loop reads CASSFRGEVITEAFF. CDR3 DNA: TGTGCCAGCAGCTTTCGGGGCGAAGTGATTACTGAAGCTTTCTTT.

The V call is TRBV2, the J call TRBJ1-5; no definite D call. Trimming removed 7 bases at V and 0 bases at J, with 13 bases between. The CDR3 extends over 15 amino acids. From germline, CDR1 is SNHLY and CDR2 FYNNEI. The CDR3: CASKVAVTSNQPQHF. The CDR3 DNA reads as TGTGCCAGCAAGGTAGCAGTTACTAGCAATCAGCCCCAGCATTTT.

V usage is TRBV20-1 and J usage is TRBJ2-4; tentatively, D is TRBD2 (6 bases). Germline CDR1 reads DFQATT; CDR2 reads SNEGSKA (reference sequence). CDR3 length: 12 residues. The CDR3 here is CSAAGGRDIQYF. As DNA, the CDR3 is TGCAGCGCCGCCGGGGGTCGGGACATTCAGTACTTC.

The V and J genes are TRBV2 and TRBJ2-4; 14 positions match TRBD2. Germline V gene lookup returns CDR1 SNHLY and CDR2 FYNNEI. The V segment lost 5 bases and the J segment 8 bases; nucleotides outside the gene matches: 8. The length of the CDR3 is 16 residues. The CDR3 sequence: CASSTGLAGGLDIQYF. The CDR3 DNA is TGTGCCAGCAGTACAGGACTAGCGGGGGGATTGGACATTCAGTACTTC.

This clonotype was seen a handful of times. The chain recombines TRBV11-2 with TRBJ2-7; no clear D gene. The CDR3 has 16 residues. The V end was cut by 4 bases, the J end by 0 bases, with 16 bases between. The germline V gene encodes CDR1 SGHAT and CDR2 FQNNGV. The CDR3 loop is CASSSGGSTSSYEQYF. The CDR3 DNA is TGTGCCAGCAGCTCAGGCGGTTCGACGAGCTCCTACGAGCAGTACTTC.

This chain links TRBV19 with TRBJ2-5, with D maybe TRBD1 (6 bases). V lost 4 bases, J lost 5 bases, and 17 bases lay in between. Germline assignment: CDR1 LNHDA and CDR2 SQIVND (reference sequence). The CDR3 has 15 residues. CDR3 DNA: TGTGCCAGTAGTAGATATGGGGGCACCGGGGAGACCCAGTACTTC. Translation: CASSRYGGTGETQYF. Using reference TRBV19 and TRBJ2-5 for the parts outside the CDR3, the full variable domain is DGGITQSPKYLFRKEGQNVTLSCEQNLNHDAMYWYRQDPGQGLRLIYYSQIVNDFQKGDIAEGYSVSREKKESFPLTVTSAQKNPTAFYLCASSRYGGTGETQYFGPGTRLLVL.

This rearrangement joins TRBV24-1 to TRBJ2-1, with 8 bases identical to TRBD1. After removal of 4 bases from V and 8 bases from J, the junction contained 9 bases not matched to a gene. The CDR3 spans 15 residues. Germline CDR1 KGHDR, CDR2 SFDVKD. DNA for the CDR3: TGTGCCACCAGTGACCGCCGACAGGGGATACATGAGCAGTTCTTC. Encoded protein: CATSDRRQGIHEQFF.

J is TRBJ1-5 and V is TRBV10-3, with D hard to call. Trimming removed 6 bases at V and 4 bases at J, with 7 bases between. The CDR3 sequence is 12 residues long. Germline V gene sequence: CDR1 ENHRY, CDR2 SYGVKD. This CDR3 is CAIRQPNQPQHF. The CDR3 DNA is TGTGCCATCAGGCAGCCAAATCAGCCCCAGCATTTT.

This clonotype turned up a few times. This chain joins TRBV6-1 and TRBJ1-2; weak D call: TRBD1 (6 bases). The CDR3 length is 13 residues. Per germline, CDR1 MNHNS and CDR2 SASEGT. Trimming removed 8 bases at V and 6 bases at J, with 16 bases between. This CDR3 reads CASLRDRMNGYTF. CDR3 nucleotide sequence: TGTGCCAGCCTTCGAGACAGGATGAATGGCTACACCTTC.

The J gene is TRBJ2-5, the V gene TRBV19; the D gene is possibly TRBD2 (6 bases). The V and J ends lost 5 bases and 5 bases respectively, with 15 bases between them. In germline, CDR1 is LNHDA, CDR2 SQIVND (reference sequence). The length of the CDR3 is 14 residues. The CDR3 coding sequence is TGTGCCAGTAGTTGGCCAGGGAGGTGGGAGACCCAGTACTTC. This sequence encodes CASSWPGRWETQYF. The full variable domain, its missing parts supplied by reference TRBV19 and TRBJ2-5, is DGGITQSPKYLFRKEGQNVTLSCEQNLNHDAMYWYRQDPGQGLRLIYYSQIVNDFQKGDIAEGYSVSREKKESFPLTVTSAQKNPTAFYLCASSWPGRWETQYFGPGTRLLVL.

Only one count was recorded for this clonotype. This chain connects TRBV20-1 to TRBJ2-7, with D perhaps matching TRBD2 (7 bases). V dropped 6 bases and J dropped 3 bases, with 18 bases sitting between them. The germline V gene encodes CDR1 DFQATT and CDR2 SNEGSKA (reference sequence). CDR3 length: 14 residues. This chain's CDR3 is CSAIRGAQVYEQYF. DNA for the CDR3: TGCAGTGCCATCCGGGGGGCCCAAGTCTACGAGCAGTACTTC.

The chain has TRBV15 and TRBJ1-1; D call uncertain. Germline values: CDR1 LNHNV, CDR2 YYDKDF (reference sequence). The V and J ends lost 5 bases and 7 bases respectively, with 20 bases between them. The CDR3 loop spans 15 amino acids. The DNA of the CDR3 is TGTGCCACCAGCCCCTCCCTTAACAAAGCCAGTGAAGCTTTCTTT. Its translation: CATSPSLNKASEAFF. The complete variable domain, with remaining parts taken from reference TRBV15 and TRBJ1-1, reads DAMVIQNPRYQVTQFGKPVTLSCSQTLNHNVMYWYQQKSSQAPKLLFHYYDKDFNNEADTPDNFQSRRPNTSFCFLDIRSPGLGDTAMYLCATSPSLNKASEAFFGQGTRLTVV.

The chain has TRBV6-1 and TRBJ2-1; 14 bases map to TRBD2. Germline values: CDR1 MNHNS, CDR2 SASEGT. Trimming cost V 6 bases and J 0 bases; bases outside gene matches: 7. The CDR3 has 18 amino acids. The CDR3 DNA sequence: TGTGCCAGCAGGACCGGACTAGCGGGGGGCAGCTCCTACAATGAGCAGTTCTTC. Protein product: CASRTGLAGGSSYNEQFF.

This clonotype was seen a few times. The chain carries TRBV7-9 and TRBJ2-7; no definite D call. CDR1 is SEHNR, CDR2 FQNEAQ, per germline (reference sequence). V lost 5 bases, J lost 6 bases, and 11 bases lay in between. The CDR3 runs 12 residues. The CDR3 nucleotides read TGTGCCAGCAGCCGAGATTTGGGCGAGCAGTACTTC. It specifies CASSRDLGEQYF.

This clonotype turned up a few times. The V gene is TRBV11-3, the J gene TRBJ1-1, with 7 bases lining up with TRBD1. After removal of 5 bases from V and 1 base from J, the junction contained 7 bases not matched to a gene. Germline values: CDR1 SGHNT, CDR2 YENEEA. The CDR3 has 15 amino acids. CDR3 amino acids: CASSPPGTANTEAFF. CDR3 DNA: TGTGCCAGCAGCCCCCCGGGGACAGCGAACACTGAAGCTTTCTTT.

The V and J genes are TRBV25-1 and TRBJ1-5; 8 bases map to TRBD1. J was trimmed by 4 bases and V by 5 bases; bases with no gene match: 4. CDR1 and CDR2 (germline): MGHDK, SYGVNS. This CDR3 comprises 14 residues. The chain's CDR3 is CASSSTGANQPQHF. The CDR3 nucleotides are TGTGCCAGCAGTTCGACAGGGGCAAATCAGCCCCAGCATTTT.

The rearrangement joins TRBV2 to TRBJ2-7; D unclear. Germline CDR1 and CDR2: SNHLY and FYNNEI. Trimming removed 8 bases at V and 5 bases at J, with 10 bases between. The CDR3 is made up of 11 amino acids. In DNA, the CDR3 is TGTGCCAGCTCGACGGAAGACGAGCAGTACTTC. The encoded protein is CASSTEDEQYF.

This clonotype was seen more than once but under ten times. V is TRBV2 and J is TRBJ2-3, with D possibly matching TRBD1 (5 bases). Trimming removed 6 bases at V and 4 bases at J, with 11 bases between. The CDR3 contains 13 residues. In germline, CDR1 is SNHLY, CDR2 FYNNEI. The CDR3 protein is CASSPTGPDTQYF. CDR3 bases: TGTGCCAGCAGCCCAACAGGCCCAGATACGCAGTATTTT.